Reported below is one TCR beta chain. In the original analysis: Reference gene primer amplification in the assay estimated nucleated cell counts. TCRdb's table, derived via immunoSEQ multiplex PCR, lists solely in-frame clones and lacks some. V and J calls and clone size are those listed in that table; D and trimming were worked out from the DNA. The table shows 200,000 to 300,000 clones, with around nine tenths occurring only once. This sample is drawn from a study of blood T cell repertoires in COVID-19. Looking at the study overall: Researchers got acute and convalescent COVID-19 samples from the United States, Italy and Spain.

While infection was still active, Seattle patients were enrolled and then followed longitudinally. Trimming removed 3 bases from V and 6 bases from J, with 11 bases in between. CDR1 is MNHEY and CDR2 is SMNVEV in the germline V gene (reference sequence). The CDR3 spans 13 residues. Specimen: peripheral blood. This chain connects TRBV27 to TRBJ2-5; D might be TRBD2 (6 bases). The TCR originated in a woman between 55 and 75 years old with COVID-19, enrolled during active disease. The CDR3 DNA is TGTGCCAGCAGTTTCGGGAGCGAGAAGACCCAGTACTTC. Its protein is CASSFGSEKTQYF.